This is a list of T cell receptor beta chains from one sample in a study of T cells after posttransplantation cyclophosphamide. Using immunoSEQ multiplex PCR, the repertoire was profiled, and TCRdb retains in-frame clones only, with some absent. In the table there are fewer than 25,000 clones, approximately 87% of which are singletons. Sample: PBMCs, taken after allogeneic stem cell transplant with posttransplant cyclophosphamide. These receptors were taken from a female patient aged 25-40 years who received an allogeneic stem cell transplant from an unrelated donor, was CMV-positive, and had no GVHD. Some T cells may be the graft donor's. The CDR3 runs from the conserved cysteine through the conserved F or W. The D gene is left open where the match is weak. Where a row states a size, it is once, few, many or the class of an expanded clone; other rows omit it.

V gene: TRBV7-8
CDR3 length: 17
D gene: NA
clone size: NA
J gene: TRBJ1-5
CDR3 DNA: TGTGCCAGCAGCTTAGGGAGGGCGGGTTGGAGCAATCAGCCCCAGCATTTT
CDR3 protein: CASSLGRAGWSNQPQHF

V gene: TRBV6-5
CDR3 length: 13
D gene: NA
clone size: NA
J gene: TRBJ1-2
CDR3 DNA: TGTGCCAGCAGTTACTCGATTGGGGGCGGCTACACCTTC
CDR3 protein: CASSYSIGGGYTF

V gene: TRBV18
CDR3 length: 16
D gene: TRBD2
clone size: once
J gene: TRBJ2-7
CDR3 DNA: TGTGCCAGCTCCCCTCCCGGACTAGCGGGGTCCTACGAGCAGTACTTC
CDR3 protein: CASSPPGLAGSYEQYF

V gene: TRBV28
CDR3 length: 15
D gene: TRBD1
clone size: NA
J gene: TRBJ1-1
CDR3 DNA: TGTGCCAGCAGTTTCGGGACAGCCCTGAACACTGAAGCTTTCTTT
CDR3 protein: CASSFGTALNTEAFF

V gene: TRBV18
CDR3 length: 16
D gene: TRBD1
clone size: NA
J gene: TRBJ1-6
CDR3 DNA: TGTGCCAGCTCACCCACTCCGACAGGGGATAATTCACCCCTCCACTTT
CDR3 protein: CASSPTPTGDNSPLHF

V gene: TRBV14
CDR3 length: 15
D gene: NA
clone size: few
J gene: TRBJ1-2
CDR3 DNA: TGTGCCAGCAGCCCGTTCGACAGGTTTGACTATGGCTACACCTTC
CDR3 protein: CASSPFDRFDYGYTF

V gene: TRBV4-1
CDR3 length: 17
D gene: TRBD1
clone size: NA
J gene: TRBJ1-1
CDR3 DNA: TGCGCCAGCAGCCGGCCGGGACAGGGGAAAAAGAACACTGAAGCTTTCTTT
CDR3 protein: CASSRPGQGKKNTEAFF

V gene: TRBV6-5
CDR3 length: 13
D gene: NA
clone size: NA
J gene: TRBJ1-2
CDR3 DNA: TGTGCCAGCACCGAGACAGGCCGCTATGGCTACACCTTC
CDR3 protein: CASTETGRYGYTF

V gene: TRBV6-1
CDR3 length: 18
D gene: TRBD1
clone size: NA
J gene: TRBJ1-6
CDR3 DNA: TGTGCCAGCAGTGAACAGGGGGACTTTACCCTCTATAATTCCCCCCTCCACTTT
CDR3 protein: CASSEQGDFTLYNSPLHF

V gene: TRBV6-1
CDR3 length: 16
D gene: TRBD2
clone size: NA
J gene: TRBJ2-1
CDR3 DNA: TGTGCCAGCAGTGGGTTTAGCGGGGGGGCTTACAATGAGCAGTTCTTC
CDR3 protein: CASSGFSGGAYNEQFF

V gene: TRBV18
CDR3 length: 15
D gene: TRBD2
clone size: NA
J gene: TRBJ2-1
CDR3 DNA: TGTGCCAGCTCACCAGCGGGGGGGCCAAGGAATGAGCAGTTCTTC
CDR3 protein: CASSPAGGPRNEQFF

V gene: TRBV25-1
CDR3 length: 16
D gene: NA
clone size: NA
J gene: TRBJ2-5
CDR3 DNA: TGTGCCAGCAGTGAATATCCCCCGGAGACCCAAGAGACCCAGTACTTC
CDR3 protein: CASSEYPPETQETQYF

V gene: TRBV7-2
CDR3 length: 15
D gene: TRBD2
clone size: NA
J gene: TRBJ2-3
CDR3 DNA: TGTGCCAGCAGCGCCCGGGGGGGGCGGTGGGATACGCAGTATTTT
CDR3 protein: CASSARGGRWDTQYF